Following are 3 T cell receptor beta chains from one sample sequenced in a study of blood T cell repertoires in COVID-19. The assay was immunoSEQ multiplex PCR, and TCRdb's table has in-frame clones only and misses some. Counted here are fewer than 80,000 clones, around 79% occurring once; the ten biggest clones make up around 21%. Sequencing was performed on peripheral blood. The origin of the receptors is a man aged 60-69 years with acute or convalescent COVID-19.

V gene TRBV7-8 combines with J gene TRBJ1-5, with a tentative D call TRBD1 (5 bases). This CDR3 has 16 residues. Germline V gene lookup returns CDR1 SGHVS and CDR2 FQNEAQ. V gave up 1 base and J gave up 1 base, with 11 bases separating them. CDR3 amino acids: CASSLDQGASNQPQHF. In DNA form, the CDR3 reads TGTGCCAGCAGCTTAGATCAGGGCGCAAGCAATCAGCCCCAGCATTTT.

The CDR3 bases are TGTGCCGCCGGGACAGGGGGCTCGGGGGAGCTGTTTTTT. As protein: CAAGTGGSGELFF. The V call is TRBV24-1, the J call TRBJ2-2; 12 bases are shared with TRBD1. Per germline, CDR1 KGHDR and CDR2 SFDVKD. CDR3 length equals 13 residues. With 12 bases clipped from V and 8 bases from J, the junction kept 6 bases outside the gene matches.

The CDR3 coding sequence is TGCGCCAGCAGCTTGAACGCGGGGCCGAACACCGGGGAGCTGTTTTTT. This gives the protein CASSLNAGPNTGELFF. V is TRBV5-1 and J is TRBJ2-2; TRBD2 might be the D (6 bases). The CDR3 runs 16 residues. Trimming removed 1 base at V and 0 bases at J, with 10 bases between. The germline gives CDR1 SGHRS, CDR2 YFSETQ.